This T cell receptor beta chain was recorded in a study of blood T cell repertoires in COVID-19. Study-level information: Acute-phase and convalescent COVID-19 samples originated in the United States, Italy and Spain. Sample material is recorded as cDNA or gDNA derived from T cells, B-cell-depleted T cells, or PBMCs.

There are 14 residues in the CDR3. Germline CDR1 and CDR2: LNHDA and SQIVND (reference sequence). V was trimmed by 3 bases and J by 1 base, leaving 9 bases between them. Original methodology: Estimation of nucleated cell counts was performed using reference gene primer amplification. Data came from immunoSEQ multiplex PCR; TCRdb stores just in-frame clones and leaves some out. V, J and clone size reflect that table, while D and trimming were determined from the DNA. Here the sample spans 150,000 to 200,000 clones, just under 80% being singletons. The origin of this receptor is an older man with active or convalescent COVID-19. The rearrangement links TRBV19 to TRBJ1-1; D unresolved. The sequencing sample was made of peripheral blood. In DNA, the CDR3 is TGTGCCAGTAGTATCACAGAGCAGAACACTGAAGCTTTCTTT. This translates into CASSITEQNTEAFF.